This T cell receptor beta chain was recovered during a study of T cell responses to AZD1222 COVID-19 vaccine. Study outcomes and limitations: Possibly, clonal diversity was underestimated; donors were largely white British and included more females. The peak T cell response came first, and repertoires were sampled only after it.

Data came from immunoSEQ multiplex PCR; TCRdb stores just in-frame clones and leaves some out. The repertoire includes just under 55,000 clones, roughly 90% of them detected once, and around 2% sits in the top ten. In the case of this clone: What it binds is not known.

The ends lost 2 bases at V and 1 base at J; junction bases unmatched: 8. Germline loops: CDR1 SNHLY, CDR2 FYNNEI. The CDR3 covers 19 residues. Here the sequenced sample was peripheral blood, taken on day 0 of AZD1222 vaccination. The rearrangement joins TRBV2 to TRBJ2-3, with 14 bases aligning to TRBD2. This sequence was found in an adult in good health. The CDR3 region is CASSESPRGLAGGTDTQYF. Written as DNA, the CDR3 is TGTGCCAGCAGTGAATCCCCCAGGGGACTAGCGGGGGGCACAGATACGCAGTATTTT.